Presented here are 5 T cell receptor beta chains from one specimen sequenced in a study of shared T cell receptors in the human thymus. Measured with immunoSEQ multiplex PCR; TCRdb has only the in-frame clones, and not every one. The sample lists 500,000 to 750,000 clones, roughly 90% seen once, with around 0.0099% in the top ten. The same data also went into a second study, on human thymus T cells.

Sample: thymocytes. Receptors originate from a boy under three years old with a congenital heart defect.

This clone was seen more than once but under ten times. This chain connects TRBV19 to TRBJ2-4, with 9 nucleotides matching TRBD1. Trimming cost V 1 base and J 5 bases; bases outside gene matches: 6. The CDR3 runs to 16 residues. The germline V gene has CDR1 LNHDA and CDR2 SQIVND (reference sequence). The CDR3: CASSIGLTGGQNIQYF. CDR3 sequence (DNA): TGTGCCAGTAGTATAGGCCTTACAGGGGGCCAAAACATTCAGTACTTC.

This chain connects TRBV7-9 to TRBJ2-1, with 8 bases matching TRBD1. Germline values: CDR1 SEHNR, CDR2 FQNEAQ (reference sequence). The CDR3 is 16 residues long. With V trimmed by 6 bases and J by 0 bases, 7 bases remained unmatched. CDR3 in DNA: TGTGCCAGCAGGCCCACAGGGGGAAGCTCCTACAATGAGCAGTTCTTC. Protein product: CASRPTGGSSYNEQFF.

This rearrangement joins TRBV27 to TRBJ2-7; 7 positions agree with TRBD2. The CDR3 has 14 amino acids. The V segment lost 5 bases and the J segment 6 bases; nucleotides outside the gene matches: 10. Germline CDR1 MNHEY, CDR2 SMNVEV (reference sequence). The chain's CDR3 is CASSGGGGPAEQYF. Here the CDR3 DNA reads TGTGCCAGCAGTGGGGGGGGAGGTCCTGCCGAGCAGTACTTC.

The V gene is TRBV5-1, the J gene TRBJ2-2; 12 bases match TRBD2. Trimming cost V 4 bases and J 3 bases; bases outside gene matches: 13. The CDR3 spans 19 residues. Germline CDR1 is SGHRS and CDR2 is YFSETQ. The CDR3 DNA follows: TGCGCCAGCAGCCCCAGACTAGCGGGAGTGACGGAACACACCGGGGAGCTGTTTTTT. This gives the protein CASSPRLAGVTEHTGELFF.

V and J are TRBV14 and TRBJ2-3; 9 nucleotides line up with TRBD2. The CDR3 has 19 amino acids. CDR1 and CDR2 (germline): SGHDN, FVKESK. The trim removed 3 bases at V and 2 bases at J, leaving 15 bases unmatched. CDR3 sequence reads: CASSHFRASGTKLTDTQYF. The CDR3, as DNA: TGTGCCAGCAGCCACTTTAGGGCTAGCGGGACGAAGCTCACAGATACGCAGTATTTT.